This T cell receptor (beta chain) was recorded in a study of T cells in Graves' hyperthyroidism and ophthalmopathy. The definition of stable Graves' hyperthyroidism was no ophthalmopathy progression within 18 months. Recently diagnosed hyperthyroidism of less than 2 months' duration affected patients aged 18 to 65. Trimming removed 3 bases from V and 8 bases from J, with 7 bases in between. Germline assignment: CDR1 SNHLY and CDR2 FYNNEI. CDR3 size: 11 residues. In the case of this clonotype: Its antigen is unidentified.

Amplified TCR beta CDR3 regions derived from RNA transcripts. RT-PCR in the first round (using the HTBI primer set) targeted the TCR CDR3. TCRdb ran MiXCR on the multiplex PCR reads and lists one entry per CDR3 protein. The table records some 300,000 distinct CDR3 sequences, 16% of them present only once. Study conclusions and caveats: Model-based prediction identified ophthalmopathy a median about 7 months prior to its onset.

Sequencing was performed on blood. This chain links TRBV2 with TRBJ1-2; D unresolved. The TCR comes from a man aged 30 to 39 with Graves' hyperthyroidism. CDR3 amino acids: CASSEVGGYTF. DNA for the CDR3: TGTGCCAGCAGTGAGGTGGGGGGCTACACCTTC. The variable domain in full, completed from reference TRBV2 and TRBJ1-2, reads EPEVTQTPSHQVTQMGQEVILRCVPISNHLYFYWYRQILGQKVEFLVSFYNNEISEKSEIFDDQFSVERPDGSNFTLKIRSTKLEDSAMYFCASSEVGGYTFGSGTRLTVV.